The 21 T cell receptor beta chains reported below all come from one sample, sequenced in a study of blood T cell repertoires in COVID-19. TCRdb's copy holds only in-frame clones and misses some; the assay was immunoSEQ multiplex PCR. Seen here are some 180,000 clones, more than 80% observed once, and the top ten hold approximately 9.9%. Sequenced sample: peripheral blood. The receptors originated from a woman aged 40 to 50 with COVID-19, enrolled during active disease.

This clone turned up a few times. Here the CDR3 reads CASSEAGTSGNTIYF. Written as DNA, the CDR3 is TGTGCCAGCAGTGAAGCGGGCACCTCTGGAAACACCATATATTTT. The V call is TRBV6-1, the J call TRBJ1-3, with D unclear. The V end lost 0 bases, the J end lost 0 bases, and 6 bases lay between the germline ends. This CDR3 has 15 residues. Germline V gives CDR1 MNHNS, CDR2 SASEGT.

The rearrangement joins TRBV5-1 to TRBJ1-2; 10 positions match TRBD1. Looked up from germline, CDR1 is SGHRS and CDR2 is YFSETQ. The CDR3 consists of 13 residues. V was clipped by 5 bases and J by 5 bases; unmatched bases: 3. The CDR3 region is CASRPGQGYGYTF. As DNA, the CDR3 is TGCGCCAGCAGGCCGGGACAGGGGTATGGCTACACCTTC. Full variable domain (missing parts from reference TRBV5-1 and TRBJ1-2): KAGVTQTPRYLIKTRGQQVTLSCSPISGHRSVSWYQQTPGQGLQFLFEYFSETQRNKGNFPGRFSGRQFSNSRSEMNVSTLELGDSALYLCASRPGQGYGYTFGSGTRLTVV.

The J gene is TRBJ1-1, the V gene TRBV20-1, with a weak D call TRBD1 (5 bases). The CDR3 loop spans 11 amino acids. Trimming pared 1 base from V and 10 bases from J, leaving 10 bases between. From germline, CDR1 is DFQATT and CDR2 SNEGSKA (reference sequence). The CDR3: CSARGGGLAFF. The CDR3, as DNA: TGCAGTGCTAGAGGGGGGGGGTTAGCTTTCTTT.

In this sample, this clone turned up a few times. The chain joins TRBV6-8 to TRBJ1-4; TRBD1 matches 10 bases. Looked up from germline, CDR1 is MNHGY and CDR2 is SAAAGT. The CDR3 totals 13 residues. After removal of 8 bases from V and 5 bases from J, the junction contained 2 bases not matched to a gene. The CDR3 DNA reads as TGTGCCAGCGGGGGACAGGGGAATGAAAAACTGTTTTTT. Protein product: CASGGQGNEKLFF.

V and J are TRBV27 and TRBJ2-4, with D unresolved. The germline V gene has CDR1 MNHEY and CDR2 SMNVEV (reference sequence). This CDR3 is built from 13 residues. Trimming removed 7 bases at V and 0 bases at J, with 7 bases between. In DNA, the CDR3 is TGTGCCAGCATGGGCCTAGCCAAAAACATTCAGTACTTC. Translating gives CASMGLAKNIQYF.

The chain carries TRBV18 and TRBJ2-1; the D gene is possibly TRBD1 (6 bases). The CDR3 is 17 residues long. Germline V CDR1 and CDR2: KGHSH, LQKENI. V was trimmed by 1 base and J by 1 base, leaving 14 bases between them. CDR3 region: CASSPRGQGRSYNEQFF. The CDR3 coding sequence is TGTGCCAGCTCACCACGGGGGCAGGGCCGATCCTACAATGAGCAGTTCTTC.

The chain couples TRBV5-4 to TRBJ2-3; tentative D call: TRBD2 (6 bases). CDR1 and CDR2 from the germline V gene are SGHNT and YYREEE (reference sequence). V lost 6 bases and J 4 bases, leaving 18 bases between the germline ends. CDR3 length: 15 amino acids. The CDR3 region has the DNA TGTGCCAGCACGTCCGGCGGGACCGCCTCAGATACGCAGTATTTT. Translation: CASTSGGTASDTQYF.

V gene TRBV5-4 combines with J gene TRBJ2-7; 9 bases are a match to TRBD1. Unmatched junction bases numbered 3, after V lost 2 bases and J lost 0 bases. The CDR3 has 15 amino acids. Per germline, CDR1 SGHNT and CDR2 YYREEE (reference sequence). This chain's CDR3 is CASSLGTGPSYEQYF. DNA for the CDR3: TGTGCCAGCAGCTTAGGGACAGGGCCCTCCTACGAGCAGTACTTC.

The V and J genes are TRBV6-5 and TRBJ2-3, with a possible D match to TRBD2 (6 bases). V gave up 5 bases and J gave up 4 bases, with 7 bases separating them. Germline loops: CDR1 MNHEY, CDR2 SVGAGI. The CDR3 has 12 amino acids. The CDR3 DNA is TGTGCCAGCAGTCCGGGAGCAGATACGCAGTATTTT. Translated, it gives CASSPGADTQYF.

The chain joins TRBV7-3 to TRBJ1-6; D is perhaps TRBD1 (6 bases). The CDR3 spans 14 residues. V lost 5 bases, J lost 9 bases, and 14 bases lay in between. In germline, CDR1 is SGHTA, CDR2 FQGTGA. DNA for the CDR3: TGTGCCAGCAGCCTACAGGGTCGCGGTTCACCCCTCCACTTT. It specifies CASSLQGRGSPLHF.

This clone was counted between two and nine times. This chain uses TRBV2 with TRBJ2-1, with TRBD2 identical over 9 bases. This CDR3 is built from 13 residues. The V gene end was trimmed by 8 bases and the J gene end by 8 bases; junction bases not matched to a gene: 7. The germline V gene has CDR1 SNHLY and CDR2 FYNNEI. CDR3 nucleotide sequence: TGTGCCAGCCTTCGCGGGGGGGCCTATGAGCAGTTCTTC. This encodes CASLRGGAYEQFF.

The chain employs TRBV3-1 (or the pseudogene TRBV3-2) and TRBJ2-5, with D uncertain. CDR1 and CDR2 from the germline V gene are LGHDT and YNNKEL (reference sequence). The CDR3 runs 12 residues. Trimming cost V 4 bases and J 4 bases, with 7 bases left between them. For the CDR3, the DNA is TGTGCCAGCAGCCCCTCTAGAGAGACCCAGTACTTC. Residues: CASSPSRETQYF.

The J gene is TRBJ2-1, the V gene TRBV11-3; TRBD2 agrees at 9 bases. This CDR3 is 17 amino acids long. With V trimmed by 0 bases and J by 7 bases, 10 bases remained unmatched. Germline CDR1 SGHNT, CDR2 YENEEA. This CDR3 is CASSLEFGSGSGNEQFF. DNA of the CDR3: TGTGCCAGCAGCTTAGAGTTTGGTAGCGGGAGTGGAAATGAGCAGTTCTTC.

The rearrangement joins TRBV19 to TRBJ1-2; D is ambiguous. The CDR3 contains 12 residues. The V gene lost 7 bases and the J gene lost 5 bases, with 11 bases spanning the gap. The germline CDR1 and CDR2 sequences are LNHDA and SQIVND (reference sequence). The CDR3 DNA follows: TGTGCCAGTACTCCGCGAGGGTATGGCTACACCTTC. Protein: CASTPRGYGYTF.

This chain joins TRBV28 and TRBJ1-5, with D possibly matching TRBD1 (5 bases). Trimming took 2 bases from V and 9 from J, leaving 14 bases between them. The CDR3 sequence is 14 residues long. Germline lookup yields CDR1 MDHEN and CDR2 SYDVKM. CDR3 residues: CASSLTPAGWPQHF. CDR3 bases: TGTGCCAGCAGTTTAACCCCCGCAGGGTGGCCCCAGCATTTT.

A few counts support this clone. The chain carries TRBV5-1 and TRBJ1-2, with D unclear. CDR1 SGHRS and CDR2 YFSETQ come from the germline V gene. The CDR3 loop spans 17 amino acids. Between the trimmed V and J ends, which lost 2 bases and 7 bases, there was a span of 24 bases. CDR3 region: CASSLRWAPNENFGYTF. The DNA of the CDR3 is TGCGCCAGCAGCTTACGATGGGCTCCCAATGAGAATTTTGGCTACACCTTC.

The J gene is TRBJ1-5, the V gene TRBV27; TRBD1 is a possible D gene (6 bases). The ends were cut back, 1 base at V and 1 base at J, with 14 bases in the middle. CDR1 MNHEY and CDR2 SMNVEV come from the germline V gene (reference sequence). The CDR3 covers 17 residues. The CDR3 sequence is CASSLFPPGASNQPQHF. The DNA of the CDR3 is TGTGCCAGCAGTTTATTCCCACCAGGGGCCAGCAATCAGCCCCAGCATTTT.

About this clone itself: Other DNA sequences in this specimen translate into the identical CDR3. The rearrangement links TRBV6-1 to TRBJ2-1, with 8 positions matching TRBD1. CDR1 and CDR2 (germline): MNHNS, SASEGT. V shed 3 bases, J shed 0 bases, and the junction held 1 base outside the gene matches. CDR3 size: 15 residues. Here the CDR3 reads CASSDTGGSYNEQFF. The DNA for the CDR3 is TGTGCCAGCAGTGACACAGGGGGCTCCTACAATGAGCAGTTCTTC.

The chain recombines TRBV7-9 with TRBJ1-2; D perhaps matches TRBD1 (5 bases). CDR3 size: 14 residues. Germline loops: CDR1 SEHNR, CDR2 FQNEAQ (reference sequence). The V gene lost 1 base and the J gene lost 8 bases, with 14 bases spanning the gap. CDR3 in DNA: TGTGCCAGCAGCTTAGGGGGTTACCAGGGAGGCTACACCTTC. Translated: CASSLGGYQGGYTF.

The chain couples TRBV10-3 to TRBJ2-7; D unclear. Trimming removed 3 bases from V and 1 base from J, with 7 bases in between. This CDR3 has 13 amino acids. Germline V gene sequence: CDR1 ENHRY, CDR2 SYGVKD. Here the CDR3 reads CAISDGASYEQYV. CDR3 DNA sequence: TGTGCCATCAGTGACGGTGCTTCCTACGAGCAGTACGTC.

A few counts support this clone. The chain uses TRBV14 and TRBJ1-2; D ambiguous. The V end was cut by 0 bases, the J end by 6 bases, with 11 bases between. The CDR3 sequence is 14 residues long. From germline, CDR1 is SGHDN and CDR2 FVKESK. The CDR3 DNA reads TGTGCCAGCAGCCAAGAGGGAGGGTATAATGGCTACACCTTC. Its protein product is CASSQEGGYNGYTF.